The 23 T cell receptor beta chains below come from one sample, sequenced in a study of cytomegalovirus exposure and HLA in healthy donors. PCR involved 60 Vbeta and 13 Jbeta primers. Some clones are missing from TCRdb's copy, which holds only in-frame ones; the method was immunoSEQ multiplex PCR. The sample includes about 120,000 clones, roughly 69% of them seen just once. Sequencing was carried out using PBMCs. Source of these receptors: a human donor in good health.

The genes are TRBV28 and TRBJ1-2; weak D call: TRBD1 (5 bases). The CDR3 totals 13 residues. The V gene lost 8 bases and the J gene lost 2 bases, with 12 bases spanning the gap. Germline lookup yields CDR1 MDHEN and CDR2 SYDVKM. CDR3 bases: TGTGCCAGCGGTGACAGCAGCAACTATGGCTACACCTTC. Residues: CASGDSSNYGYTF.

The CDR3 DNA sequence: TGTGCCAGCAGCTTAGACCTGACTAGCGGGGGGTCAGAGACCCAGTACTTC. Translating gives CASSLDLTSGGSETQYF. The chain employs TRBV13 and TRBJ2-5; TRBD2 agrees at 13 bases. This CDR3 has 17 residues. Germline V CDR1 and CDR2: PRHDT, FYEKMQ (reference sequence). V trimming: 1 base; J trimming: 4 bases; junction bases outside the gene matches: 6.

In its sample, this clone was seen a few times. The rearrangement joins TRBV5-4 to TRBJ2-3, with a tentative D call TRBD2 (5 bases). V was trimmed by 4 bases and J by 0 bases, leaving 12 bases between them. The CDR3 contains 15 residues. The germline CDR1 and CDR2 sequences are SGHNT and YYREEE (reference sequence). As DNA, the CDR3 is TGTGCCAGCAGCAGAGCGGAAACTAGCACAGATACGCAGTATTTT. Translation: CASSRAETSTDTQYF. Together with reference TRBV5-4 and TRBJ2-3, the CDR3 gives the full variable domain: ETGVTQSPTHLIKTRGQQVTLRCSSQSGHNTVSWYQQALGQGPQFIFQYYREEENGRGNFPPRFSGLQFPNYSSELNVNALELDDSALYLCASSRAETSTDTQYFGPGTRLTVL.

This chain connects TRBV7-9 to TRBJ2-7; the match to TRBD2 covers 10 bases. The germline CDR1 and CDR2 sequences are SEHNR and FQNEAQ (reference sequence). V lost 4 bases, J lost 1 base, and 7 bases stayed unmatched. The CDR3 extends over 16 amino acids. CDR3 DNA sequence: TGTGCCAGCAGCTCGCTAACTAGCGGGATATCCTACGAGCAGTACTTC. This sequence encodes CASSSLTSGISYEQYF.

This chain links TRBV6-5 with TRBJ2-1, with 13 nucleotides matching TRBD2. V trimming: 1 base; J trimming: 8 bases; junction bases outside the gene matches: 5. This CDR3 is built from 16 residues. Per germline, CDR1 MNHEY and CDR2 SVGAGI. Here the CDR3 reads CASSYLTSGRKDEQFF. The CDR3 DNA sequence: TGTGCCAGCAGTTACTTGACTAGCGGGAGGAAGGATGAGCAGTTCTTC.

This clone was detected only a few times. The chain has TRBV7-2 and TRBJ2-1, with 11 bases fitting TRBD1. V was pared by 0 bases and J by 7 bases, with 8 bases of the junction left unmatched. Per the germline V gene, CDR1 is SGHTA and CDR2 is FQGNSA. The CDR3 length is 17 residues. DNA for the CDR3: TGTGCCAGCAGCTTAGCGCCCGGGACAGGGGGTCGGAATGAGCAGTTCTTC. It encodes CASSLAPGTGGRNEQFF.

This chain joins TRBV20-1 and TRBJ2-7; D is unresolved. The germline V gene encodes CDR1 DFQATT and CDR2 SNEGSKA (reference sequence). The CDR3 runs to 11 residues. V lost 1 base and J lost 4, with 5 bases in between. The CDR3 here is CSARGQYEQYF. The CDR3, as DNA: TGCAGTGCTAGAGGGCAGTACGAGCAGTACTTC.

The chain is built from TRBV5-4 and TRBJ1-2, with no clear D. The CDR3 is made up of 16 amino acids. The V end lost 1 base, the J end lost 4 bases, and 17 bases lay between the germline ends. Per the germline V gene, CDR1 is SGHNT and CDR2 is YYREEE (reference sequence). CDR3 region: CASSLRRSSSGYGYTF. In DNA form, the CDR3 reads TGTGCCAGCAGCTTGCGAAGGTCTTCAAGCGGCTATGGCTACACCTTC. Supplemented by reference TRBV5-4 and TRBJ1-2, the full variable domain reads ETGVTQSPTHLIKTRGQQVTLRCSSQSGHNTVSWYQQALGQGPQFIFQYYREEENGRGNFPPRFSGLQFPNYSSELNVNALELDDSALYLCASSLRRSSSGYGYTFGSGTRLTVV.

This sequence joins TRBV7-8 and TRBJ2-3, with no clear D. The germline V and J ends were trimmed by 3 bases and 2 bases, with 9 bases remaining between them. CDR1 is SGHVS and CDR2 is FQNEAQ in the germline V gene. This CDR3 comprises 14 residues. As DNA, the CDR3 is TGTGCCAGCAGCTTTGTTGCAGACACAGATACGCAGTATTTT. This encodes CASSFVADTDTQYF. Full variable domain (missing parts from reference TRBV7-8 and TRBJ2-3): GAGVSQSPRYKVAKRGQDVALRCDPISGHVSLFWYQQALGQGPEFLTYFQNEAQLDKSGLPSDRFFAERPEGSVSTLKIQRTQQEDSAVYLCASSFVADTDTQYFGPGTRLTVL.

J is TRBJ2-2 and V is TRBV4-3; D call uncertain. The CDR3 totals 17 residues. V shed 0 bases and J shed 4 bases, with 15 bases lying between them. The germline V gene has CDR1 LGHNA and CDR2 YSLEER. CDR3 DNA sequence: TGCGCCAGCAGCCAAGAAATTGGCCCGCTAGGCACCGGGGAGCTGTTTTTT. Amino acid sequence: CASSQEIGPLGTGELFF.

The gene calls are TRBV2 and TRBJ1-1, with TRBD1 matching 7 bases. Germline V CDR1 and CDR2: SNHLY, FYNNEI. CDR3 size: 14 residues. With 10 bases clipped from V and 2 bases from J, the junction kept 10 bases outside the gene matches. In nucleotides, the CDR3 is TGTGCCACCCTCGAAGGGACAGTCAACACTGAAGCTTTCTTT. This codes for CATLEGTVNTEAFF.

The CDR3 DNA is TGCGCCAGCAGCCCATTTTTTACTAGCGGGAGTCACAATGAGCAGTTCTTC. Translated, it gives CASSPFFTSGSHNEQFF. The rearrangement uses TRBV4-1 and TRBJ2-1; 11 nucleotides align to TRBD2. The J segment lost 5 bases and the V segment lost 4 bases, leaving 10 bases of the junction unmatched. This CDR3 is 17 amino acids long. Per the germline V gene, CDR1 is MGHRA and CDR2 is YSYEKL.

This clone was picked up one time. This chain connects TRBV4-2 to TRBJ1-2, with TRBD1 as a possible D gene (5 bases). V dropped 0 bases and J dropped 2 bases, with 13 bases sitting between them. CDR1 and CDR2 (germline): LGHNA, YNFKEQ. CDR3 length: 16 residues. CDR3 region: CASSQEQGRTNYGYTF. Here the CDR3 DNA reads TGTGCCAGCAGCCAAGAGCAGGGTAGGACGAACTATGGCTACACCTTC.

The chain employs TRBV28 and TRBJ2-5; TRBD1 matches 7 bases. The CDR3 has 15 amino acids. J lost 4 bases, V lost 3 bases, and 8 bases had no gene match. The germline V gene has CDR1 MDHEN and CDR2 SYDVKM. CDR3 loop: CASSFALTGSETQYF. The CDR3, as DNA: TGTGCCAGCAGTTTTGCCCTGACAGGGTCAGAGACCCAGTACTTC.

The V call is TRBV11-3, the J call TRBJ2-7, with 7 positions matching TRBD2. The junction had 5 bases not matched to a gene; V was cut back by 5 bases and J by 4 bases. The CDR3 is made up of 13 amino acids. From germline, CDR1 is SGHNT and CDR2 YENEEA. CDR3 sequence (DNA): TGTGCCAGCAGCCGCACTAGCGAATACGAGCAGTACTTC. It codes for CASSRTSEYEQYF.

This clone has just one count. The V and J genes are TRBV19 and TRBJ2-7, with 12 bases fitting TRBD1. The CDR3 loop spans 15 amino acids. Germline lookup yields CDR1 LNHDA and CDR2 SQIVND (reference sequence). Unmatched junction bases numbered 5, after V lost 5 bases and J lost 3 bases. Here the CDR3 reads CASSAGTGGIYEQYF. The CDR3 coding sequence is TGTGCCAGTAGTGCCGGGACAGGGGGCATCTACGAGCAGTACTTC.

The chain joins TRBV18 to TRBJ1-5; the match to TRBD1 covers 7 bases. The germline V gene has CDR1 KGHSH and CDR2 LQKENI. J lost 5 bases, V lost 6 bases, and 7 bases had no gene match. This CDR3 has 14 residues. CDR3 sequence (DNA): TGTGCCAGCTCGCCTGACAGGGCCGATCAGCCCCAGCATTTT. As protein: CASSPDRADQPQHF.

This chain joins TRBV11-2 and TRBJ1-4; TRBD1 agrees at 7 bases. The V and J ends lost 3 bases and 4 bases, in that order; junction bases with no gene match: 5. The CDR3 covers 15 residues. Germline CDR1 and CDR2: SGHAT and FQNNGV. The CDR3 DNA reads as TGTGCCAGCAGCTTCAACAGGGGACTTAATGAAAAACTGTTTTTT. Translation: CASSFNRGLNEKLFF.

J is TRBJ2-2 and V is TRBV7-9; no clear D. Between the trimmed V and J ends, which lost 1 base and 7 bases, there was a span of 13 bases. Germline values: CDR1 SEHNR, CDR2 FQNEAQ (reference sequence). The CDR3 loop spans 15 amino acids. The CDR3 DNA sequence: TGTGCCAGCAGCTTAGTGTCCTTTGAGAACGGGGAGCTGTTTTTT. It specifies CASSLVSFENGELFF.

This clone was seen more than once but under ten times. This sequence joins TRBV6-1 and TRBJ1-4; 7 positions agree with TRBD1. Losses at the gene ends were 4 bases for V and 6 bases for J; bases not matched to a gene: 8. This CDR3 comprises 15 residues. CDR1 is MNHNS and CDR2 is SASEGT in the germline V gene. CDR3 amino acids: CASSGAGTVDEKLFF. The CDR3 bases are TGTGCCAGCAGTGGGGCGGGGACAGTCGATGAAAAACTGTTTTTT.

The chain employs TRBV7-9 and TRBJ1-3, with D maybe TRBD1 (5 bases). The CDR3 consists of 15 residues. CDR1 and CDR2 from the germline V gene are SEHNR and FQNEAQ (reference sequence). V was pared by 2 bases and J by 5 bases, with 13 bases between. CDR3 sequence reads: CASSLLGGTRNTIYF. The CDR3 nucleotides are TGTGCCAGCAGCTTATTGGGAGGGACCAGAAACACCATATATTTT.

The chain is built from TRBV28 and TRBJ1-1, with 7 nucleotides matching TRBD1. The CDR3 contains 12 residues. Germline CDR1 and CDR2: MDHEN and SYDVKM. The V and J ends lost 3 bases and 7 bases, in that order; junction bases with no gene match: 2. CDR3 sequence reads: CASSLGQFEAFF. CDR3 bases: TGTGCCAGCAGTTTGGGACAGTTTGAAGCTTTCTTT.

V is TRBV4-3 and J is TRBJ1-2, with D uncertain. Looked up from germline, CDR1 is LGHNA and CDR2 is YSLEER. Trimming cost V 2 bases and J 4 bases, with 17 bases left between them. CDR3 length equals 16 residues. CDR3 in amino acids: CASSQSLAESIYGYTF. In DNA, the CDR3 is TGCGCCAGCAGCCAAAGCCTAGCTGAATCAATCTATGGCTACACCTTC.